This TCR beta chain appears in the sequencing data of a study of T cell responses to AZD1222 COVID-19 vaccine. A remark on this clone: Antigen specificity is unknown.

V lost 9 bases and J 0 bases, leaving 9 bases between the germline ends. This CDR3 spans 13 amino acids. Germline V gene sequence: CDR1 ENHRY, CDR2 SYGVKD. Study outcomes and limitations: With two AZD1222 doses given, Spike-specific TCR breadth and depth both rose. Only a handful of AZD1222 recipients were seropositive at baseline.

The protocol was immunoSEQ multiplex PCR, while the TCRdb copy is restricted to in-frame clones and leaves out a portion. The table includes 75,000 to 100,000 clones, roughly 90% detected once. Sequences were derived from peripheral blood, sampled on day 0 of AZD1222 vaccination. This chain joins TRBV10-3 and TRBJ1-5, with D hard to call. The sequence was collected from an adult in good health. CDR3 loop: CAIGSSSNQPQHF. CDR3 bases: TGTGCCATAGGGAGCTCTAGCAATCAGCCCCAGCATTTT.